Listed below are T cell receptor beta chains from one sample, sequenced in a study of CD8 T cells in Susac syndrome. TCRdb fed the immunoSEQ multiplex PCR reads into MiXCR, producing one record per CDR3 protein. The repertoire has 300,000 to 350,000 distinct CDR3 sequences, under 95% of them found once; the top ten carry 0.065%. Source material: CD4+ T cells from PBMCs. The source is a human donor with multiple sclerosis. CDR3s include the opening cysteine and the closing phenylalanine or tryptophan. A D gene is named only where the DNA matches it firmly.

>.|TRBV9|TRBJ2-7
TGTGCCAGCAGCCAGAGACAGAGTGTTGGCGAGCAGTACTTC
CASSQRQSVGEQYF
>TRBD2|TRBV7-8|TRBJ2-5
TGTGCCAGCAGCTTAAGGCGACTAGCGGGAGTGGAGACCCAGTACTTC
CASSLRRLAGVETQYF
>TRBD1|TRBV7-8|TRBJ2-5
TGTGCCAGCAGCCTACGGGACAGGGGTTTAGAGACCCAGTACTTC
CASSLRDRGLETQYF
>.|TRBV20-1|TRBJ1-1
TGCAGTGCAAGTGGGCTGTATAGCACTGAAGCTTTCTTT
CSASGLYSTEAFF
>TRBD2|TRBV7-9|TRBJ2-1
TGTGCCAGCTGCCCTGGGGAACTAGCGAGAAATGAGCAGTTCTTC
CASCPGELARNEQFF
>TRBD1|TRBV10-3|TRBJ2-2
TGTGCCATCAGAGGGACAGAGTTGAACACCGGGGAGCTGTTTTTT
CAIRGTELNTGELFF
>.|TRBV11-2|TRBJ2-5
TGTGCCAGCAGCTCAGGTACAGGAGGACCCTACCGAGAGACCCAGTACTTC
CASSSGTGGPYRETQYF
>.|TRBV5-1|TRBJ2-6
TGCGCCAGCAGCTTGCGTTTGGCCAACGTCCTGACTTTC
CASSLRLANVLTF
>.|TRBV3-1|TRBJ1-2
TGTGCCAGCAGCCAACGGACAGCCTACTATGGCTACACCTTC
CASSQRTAYYGYTF
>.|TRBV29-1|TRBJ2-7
TGCAGCGTTAACACAGGTCCCTACGAGCAGTACTTC
CSVNTGPYEQYF
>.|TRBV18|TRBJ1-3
TGTGCCAGCTCACCTTGGGGGATCTCTGGAAACACCATATATTTT
CASSPWGISGNTIYF
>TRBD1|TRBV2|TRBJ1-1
TGTGCCAGCAGCGATAGACAGGGTTCTTTGGACACTGAAGCTTTCTTT
CASSDRQGSLDTEAFF
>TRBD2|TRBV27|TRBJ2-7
TGTGCCAGCAGTTTAAATCCCCCCAGGTTCAGTAGCGGGAGGCTAGAGCAGTACTTC
CASSLNPPRFSSGRLEQYF
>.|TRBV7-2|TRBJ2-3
TGTGCCAGCAGCTTCGTCGGGAGCGGCACAGATACGCAGTATTTT
CASSFVGSGTDTQYF
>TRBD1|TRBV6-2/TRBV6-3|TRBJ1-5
TGTGCCAGCAGTAAGGGGACAGGGGGCGGTCAGCCCCAGCATTTT
CASSKGTGGGQPQHF
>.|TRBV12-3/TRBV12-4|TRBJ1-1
TGTGCCAGCACCCCCCGGCGGGGAGCGCAAACTGAAGCTTTCTTT
CASTPRRGAQTEAFF
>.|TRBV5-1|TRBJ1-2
TGCGCCAGCAGGGTAGGCCCTCGGAATGATGGCTACACCTTC
CASRVGPRNDGYTF
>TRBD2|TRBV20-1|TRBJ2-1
TGCAGTGCTAGTCCTAGCGGGGAAGATGAGCAGTTCTTC
CSASPSGEDEQFF
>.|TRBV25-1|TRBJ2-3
TGTGCCAGCAGTGACCCTTACTCTCTTTCTGAGGCAGATACGCAGTATTTT
CASSDPYSLSEADTQYF
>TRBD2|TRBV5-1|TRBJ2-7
TGCGCCAGCAGCCGGCTAGCGGGGGAGCGCTACGAGCAGTACTTC
CASSRLAGERYEQYF
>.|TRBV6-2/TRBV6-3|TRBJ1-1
TGTGCCAGCAGTTACCAAATCCGGGTTCCATGGAACACTGAAGCTTTCTTT
CASSYQIRVPWNTEAFF
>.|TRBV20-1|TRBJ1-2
TGCAGTGCTAGAGAGGTTTCCCGGGGGACTCATGGCTACACCTTC
CSAREVSRGTHGYTF
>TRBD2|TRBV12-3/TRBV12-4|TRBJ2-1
TGTGCCAGCAGTCCAGTACGGGGGGGTGGCAATGAGCAGTTCTTC
CASSPVRGGGNEQFF
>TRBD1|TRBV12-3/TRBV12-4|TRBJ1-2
TGTGCCAGCAGTTTTGACAGGGGAGGCTATGGCTACACCTTC
CASSFDRGGYGYTF
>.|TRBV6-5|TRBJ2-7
TGTGCCAGCAGGACAACGGCGGGGTACTACGAGCAGTACTTC
CASRTTAGYYEQYF
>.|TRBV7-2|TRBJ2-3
TGTGCCAGCAGCTCCTCGGGCCGCTCAGATACGCAGTATTTT
CASSSSGRSDTQYF
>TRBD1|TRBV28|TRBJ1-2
TGTGCCAGCAGTTTACCCCCGGGACAGGGGCACTACACCTTC
CASSLPPGQGHYTF
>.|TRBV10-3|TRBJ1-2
TGTGCCATCGGATGGGGGGGCAGCTATGGCTACACCTTC
CAIGWGGSYGYTF
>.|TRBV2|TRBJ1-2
TGTGCCAGCAGTGGGCTTTGGGGGTCGGGGGATGGCTACACCTTC
CASSGLWGSGDGYTF
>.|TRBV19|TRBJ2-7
TGTGCCAGTAGTCCCGACAGGATTAACGAGCAGTACTTC
CASSPDRINEQYF
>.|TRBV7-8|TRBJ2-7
TGTGCCAGCAGCTTATGGGAGGCTGACGAGCAGTACTTC
CASSLWEADEQYF
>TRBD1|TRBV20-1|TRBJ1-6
TGCAGTGCTCCAAGCCGGGACAGGCGTAACAATTCACCCCTCCACTTT
CSAPSRDRRNNSPLHF
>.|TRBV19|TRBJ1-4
TGTGCCAGTAGTCCGCATAACAATGAAAAACTGTTTTTT
CASSPHNNEKLFF
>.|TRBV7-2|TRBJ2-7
TGTGCCAGCAGCCCTACAAGTGGTGTGCAGTACTTC
CASSPTSGVQYF